The rows below give T cell receptor beta chains drawn from one sample of a study of response to subunit inactivated influenza vaccine. One entry per CDR3 protein results from TCRdb running MiXCR on the RT-PCR reads. Of roughly 500,000 distinct CDR3 sequences detected, roughly 25% appear once; the ten largest clones hold 2.8%. The same specimen was also included in a second study, on T cells expressing NK-cell markers.

The starting material was CD4+ T cells sorted from PBMCs, obtained approximately 12 days after vaccination. The origin of the receptors is a man aged 45-65 years who received an inactivated influenza vaccine. Both conserved end residues are part of each CDR3. D genes are given only for firm matches. A clone size is listed for some rows: how often the clone was seen (once, few, many), or a class if it is expanded.

d_gene: TRBD1
abundance: .
j_gene: TRBJ1-4
v_gene: TRBV28
CDR3nt: TGTGCCAGCAGTTCACGCTCCGGGACAGGGCCTGAAAAACTGTTTTTT
CDR3aa: CASSSRSGTGPEKLFF

d_gene: TRBD1
abundance: few
j_gene: TRBJ2-7
v_gene: TRBV18
CDR3nt: TGTGCCAGCTCACCTAGACAGGGATCATTCTACGAGCAGTACTTC
CDR3aa: CASSPRQGSFYEQYF

d_gene: TRBD2
abundance: few
j_gene: TRBJ2-1
v_gene: TRBV20-1
CDR3nt: TGCAGTGCTAGAGATGCTAGCGGCTCCTACAATGAGCAGTTCTTC
CDR3aa: CSARDASGSYNEQFF

d_gene: .
abundance: .
j_gene: TRBJ2-7
v_gene: TRBV20-1
CDR3nt: TGCAGTGCAAGGACTAATTCCTACGAGCAGTACTTC
CDR3aa: CSARTNSYEQYF

d_gene: TRBD2
abundance: few
j_gene: TRBJ2-1
v_gene: TRBV5-1
CDR3nt: TGCGCCAGCAGCCCGCGTAGGAGCGGGGGTCGGGATGAGCAGTTCTTC
CDR3aa: CASSPRRSGGRDEQFF

d_gene: .
abundance: .
j_gene: TRBJ1-2
v_gene: TRBV6-2/TRBV6-3
CDR3nt: TGTGCCAGCAGTCACACCCGGACGGATGGCTACACCTTC
CDR3aa: CASSHTRTDGYTF

d_gene: .
abundance: many
j_gene: TRBJ2-4
v_gene: TRBV7-9
CDR3nt: TGTGCCAGCAGCTTAGGGCAGGTGGGAGACATTCAGTACTTC
CDR3aa: CASSLGQVGDIQYF

d_gene: .
abundance: .
j_gene: TRBJ2-1
v_gene: TRBV7-9
CDR3nt: TGTGCCAGCAGCTTTACCTCGGGTGAGCAGTTCTTC
CDR3aa: CASSFTSGEQFF

d_gene: TRBD1
abundance: few
j_gene: TRBJ2-4
v_gene: TRBV6-2/TRBV6-3
CDR3nt: TGTGCCAGCAGTTACCAAGGACAGGGCGCTCAGTACTTC
CDR3aa: CASSYQGQGAQYF

d_gene: TRBD1
abundance: few
j_gene: TRBJ2-6
v_gene: TRBV10-3
CDR3nt: TGTGCCTTGGGTCCGGGACAGAGTAGCTCTGGGGCCAACGTCCTGACTTTC
CDR3aa: CALGPGQSSSGANVLTF

d_gene: .
abundance: .
j_gene: TRBJ1-1
v_gene: TRBV7-6
CDR3nt: TGTGCCAGCAGCTTAGATGCGGGAAACACTGAAGCTTTCTTT
CDR3aa: CASSLDAGNTEAFF

d_gene: .
abundance: .
j_gene: TRBJ2-1
v_gene: TRBV24-1
CDR3nt: TGTGCCACCAGTGATATACAGGGGGATAGCGGGAATGAGCAGTTCTTC
CDR3aa: CATSDIQGDSGNEQFF

d_gene: .
abundance: .
j_gene: TRBJ2-7
v_gene: TRBV30
CDR3nt: TGTGCCTGGAGTGACCTCTACGAGCAGTACTTC
CDR3aa: CAWSDLYEQYF

d_gene: .
abundance: .
j_gene: TRBJ2-3
v_gene: TRBV5-1
CDR3nt: TGCGCCAGCAGCTTGGCGACAGGACCCACAGATACGCAGTATTTT
CDR3aa: CASSLATGPTDTQYF

d_gene: .
abundance: few
j_gene: TRBJ1-4
v_gene: TRBV29-1
CDR3nt: TGCAGCGTTACCAAGGGTACAACTAATGAAAAACTGTTTTTT
CDR3aa: CSVTKGTTNEKLFF

d_gene: .
abundance: .
j_gene: TRBJ2-1
v_gene: TRBV12-3/TRBV12-4
CDR3nt: TGTGCCAGCAGTTTACGGGACACGGGAAGTGAGTTCTTC
CDR3aa: CASSLRDTGSEFF

d_gene: TRBD1
abundance: few
j_gene: TRBJ1-4
v_gene: TRBV20-1
CDR3nt: TGCAGTGCTAATAAACCAGGGGGAGGTGAAAAACTGTTTTTT
CDR3aa: CSANKPGGGEKLFF

d_gene: .
abundance: .
j_gene: TRBJ1-2
v_gene: TRBV20-1
CDR3nt: TGCAGTGCTAGAGACCCTCCGGACCTACGGGGCTACACCTTC
CDR3aa: CSARDPPDLRGYTF

d_gene: TRBD1
abundance: .
j_gene: TRBJ1-1
v_gene: TRBV29-1
CDR3nt: TGCAGCGCTGACAGGGTCCCTGAAGCTTTCTTT
CDR3aa: CSADRVPEAFF

d_gene: .
abundance: .
j_gene: TRBJ2-3
v_gene: TRBV12-3/TRBV12-4
CDR3nt: TGTGCCAGCAGCTTAGCAAGAGACAGCTCGGGCACAGATACGCAGTATTTT
CDR3aa: CASSLARDSSGTDTQYF

d_gene: .
abundance: .
j_gene: TRBJ2-7
v_gene: TRBV12-3/TRBV12-4
CDR3nt: TGTGCCAGCAGTTTAACTAGCGGATTGGGGACAGGGATCTCCTACGAGCAGTACTTC
CDR3aa: CASSLTSGLGTGISYEQYF

d_gene: .
abundance: few
j_gene: TRBJ2-3
v_gene: TRBV7-9
CDR3nt: TGTGCCAGCAGCTTAGCGGGCCGTCAGGGTTGGTCAGATACGCAGTATTTT
CDR3aa: CASSLAGRQGWSDTQYF

d_gene: TRBD2
abundance: few
j_gene: TRBJ2-1
v_gene: TRBV20-1
CDR3nt: TGCAGTGTTCAGAGGGGTCCTAGCGGGCTAAACAATGAGCAGTTCTTC
CDR3aa: CSVQRGPSGLNNEQFF

d_gene: TRBD1
abundance: .
j_gene: TRBJ1-4
v_gene: TRBV25-1
CDR3nt: TGTGCCAGCAGTGGGACAGGGAAAGACGAAAAACTGTTTTTT
CDR3aa: CASSGTGKDEKLFF

d_gene: TRBD2
abundance: .
j_gene: TRBJ2-1
v_gene: TRBV3-1
CDR3nt: TGTGCCAGCAGCCAAGCCTCTAGCGGGGGGGCAGGCGAGCAGTTCTTC
CDR3aa: CASSQASSGGAGEQFF

d_gene: TRBD2
abundance: .
j_gene: TRBJ2-1
v_gene: TRBV9
CDR3nt: TGTGCCAGCAGCGAAGGAGCGGGATTAGTTTACAATGAGCAGTTCTTC
CDR3aa: CASSEGAGLVYNEQFF

d_gene: .
abundance: few
j_gene: TRBJ2-7
v_gene: TRBV7-7
CDR3nt: TGTGCCAGCAATCTCACCGGACAAGACTCCTACGAGCAGTACTTC
CDR3aa: CASNLTGQDSYEQYF

d_gene: .
abundance: .
j_gene: TRBJ2-6
v_gene: TRBV6-2/TRBV6-3
CDR3nt: TGTGCCAGCAGTAGCTTGTACGTTCCGGGACGGGCCTCTGGGGCCAACGTCCTGACTTTC
CDR3aa: CASSSLYVPGRASGANVLTF

d_gene: .
abundance: .
j_gene: TRBJ1-3
v_gene: TRBV30
CDR3nt: TGTGCCTGGAGTCCTCCCCGAGGACTGACGACTGGAAACACCATATATTTT
CDR3aa: CAWSPPRGLTTGNTIYF

d_gene: .
abundance: .
j_gene: TRBJ2-7
v_gene: TRBV20-1
CDR3nt: TGCAGTGCTTCTTCGATACCCTACGAGCAGTACTTC
CDR3aa: CSASSIPYEQYF

d_gene: TRBD1
abundance: .
j_gene: TRBJ1-2
v_gene: TRBV29-1
CDR3nt: TGCAGCGTACGTGACAGGGCGGAGTATGGCTACACCTTC
CDR3aa: CSVRDRAEYGYTF

d_gene: .
abundance: .
j_gene: TRBJ2-7
v_gene: TRBV6-5
CDR3nt: TGTGCCAGCAGTCACACCCGTAGCGGACTAACCTACGAGCAGTACTTC
CDR3aa: CASSHTRSGLTYEQYF

d_gene: TRBD1
abundance: .
j_gene: TRBJ2-2
v_gene: TRBV12-3/TRBV12-4
CDR3nt: TGTGCCAGCAGTCCGAACCGGGACAGAGTTAACACCGGGGAGCTGTTTTTT
CDR3aa: CASSPNRDRVNTGELFF

d_gene: .
abundance: few
j_gene: TRBJ1-6
v_gene: TRBV12-3/TRBV12-4
CDR3nt: TGTGCCAGCAGTTTACGGATAAATAATTCACCCCTCCACTTT
CDR3aa: CASSLRINNSPLHF

d_gene: .
abundance: few
j_gene: TRBJ1-1
v_gene: TRBV28
CDR3nt: TGTGCCAGCCAGAGAAGACAGGTTAAGGACACTGAAGCTTTCTTT
CDR3aa: CASQRRQVKDTEAFF

d_gene: .
abundance: few
j_gene: TRBJ2-2
v_gene: TRBV12-3/TRBV12-4
CDR3nt: TGTGCCAGCATCCTTGGGGCGAACACCGGGGAGCTGTTTTTT
CDR3aa: CASILGANTGELFF

d_gene: .
abundance: .
j_gene: TRBJ1-1
v_gene: TRBV10-3
CDR3nt: TGTGCCATCAGTGAATTTGGGCAGAACACTGAAGCTTTCTTT
CDR3aa: CAISEFGQNTEAFF

d_gene: TRBD1
abundance: many
j_gene: TRBJ2-3
v_gene: TRBV20-1
CDR3nt: TGCAGTGCTAGAGGACAGGGAGGCACAGATACGCAGTATTTT
CDR3aa: CSARGQGGTDTQYF

d_gene: .
abundance: .
j_gene: TRBJ2-4
v_gene: TRBV15
CDR3nt: TGTGCCACCAGCAGAGATAATCCAGGGGTCGGCGAAAACATTCAGTACTTC
CDR3aa: CATSRDNPGVGENIQYF

d_gene: .
abundance: .
j_gene: TRBJ2-4
v_gene: TRBV19
CDR3nt: TGTGCCAGTAGTATATCCGCCGTTCAAAACATTCAGTACTTC
CDR3aa: CASSISAVQNIQYF

d_gene: TRBD1
abundance: few
j_gene: TRBJ1-3
v_gene: TRBV27
CDR3nt: TGTGCCAGCAGCAGGACAGGGGGCGGGAACACCATATATTTT
CDR3aa: CASSRTGGGNTIYF

d_gene: TRBD2
abundance: .
j_gene: TRBJ2-5
v_gene: TRBV18
CDR3nt: TGTGCCAGCTCATCGTCTGTACTAGCGGGATTAGCAGTCCAAGAGACCCAGTACTTC
CDR3aa: CASSSSVLAGLAVQETQYF